Detailed here is one T cell receptor (beta chain). The CDR3 runs to 12 residues. Germline CDR1 reads GTSNPN; CDR2 reads SVGIG (reference sequence). V lost 0 bases and J lost 9, with 6 bases in between. The sample comes from a study of cytomegalovirus exposure and HLA in healthy donors. PCR involved 60 Vbeta and 13 Jbeta primers. Sequenced by immunoSEQ multiplex PCR; TCRdb stores in-frame clones only, minus some. The sample lists approximately 120,000 clones, roughly 71% occurring once. Sample: PBMCs. The chain combines TRBV30 with TRBJ1-6; D remains unclear. This sequence originates from a woman aged 45-59 years in good health and CMV-seropositive. The CDR3 DNA follows: TGTGCCTGGAGTGTCAGAGGTTCACCCCTCCACTTT. The encoded protein is CAWSVRGSPLHF.